This T cell receptor (beta chain) was retrieved from a study of OX40 agonist ivuxolimab in advanced cancers. The V end lost 5 bases, the J end lost 5 bases, and 18 bases lay between the germline ends. The germline gives CDR1 LNHDA, CDR2 SQIVND (reference sequence). The CDR3 runs 15 residues. Using immunoSEQ multiplex PCR, the repertoire was profiled, and TCRdb retains in-frame clones only, with some absent. This sample has about 48,000 clones, with 70% to 90% found just once. The starting material was CD4+ or CD8+ T cells sorted from blood, obtained in a trial of the OX40 agonist ivuxolimab. The gene calls are TRBV19 and TRBJ1-2; D is undetermined. The TCR comes from an adult with an advanced solid tumor such as melanoma, head and neck, liver or kidney cancer. CDR3 residues: CASSLRSGIQYGYTF. In nucleotides, the CDR3 is TGTGCCAGTAGTCTTAGATCCGGGATTCAATATGGCTACACCTTC.